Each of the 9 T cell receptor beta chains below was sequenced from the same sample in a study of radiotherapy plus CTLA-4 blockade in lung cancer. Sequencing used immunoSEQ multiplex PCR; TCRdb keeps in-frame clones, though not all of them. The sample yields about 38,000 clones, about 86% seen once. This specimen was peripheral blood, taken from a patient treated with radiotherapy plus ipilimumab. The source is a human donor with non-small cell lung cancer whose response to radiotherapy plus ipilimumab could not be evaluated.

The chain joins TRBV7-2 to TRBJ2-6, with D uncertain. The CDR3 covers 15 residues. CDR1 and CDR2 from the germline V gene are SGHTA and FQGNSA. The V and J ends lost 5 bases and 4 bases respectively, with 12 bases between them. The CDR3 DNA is TGTGCCAGCAGCCTGACACCGAAGGGGGCCAACGTCCTGACTTTC. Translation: CASSLTPKGANVLTF.

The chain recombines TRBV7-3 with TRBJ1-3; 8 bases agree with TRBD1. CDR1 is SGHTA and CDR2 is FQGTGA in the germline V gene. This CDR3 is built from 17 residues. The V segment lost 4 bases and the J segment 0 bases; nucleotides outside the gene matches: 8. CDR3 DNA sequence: TGTGCCAGCAGCTCAAACAGGGGGGATAGCTCTGGAAACACCATATATTTT. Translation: CASSSNRGDSSGNTIYF.

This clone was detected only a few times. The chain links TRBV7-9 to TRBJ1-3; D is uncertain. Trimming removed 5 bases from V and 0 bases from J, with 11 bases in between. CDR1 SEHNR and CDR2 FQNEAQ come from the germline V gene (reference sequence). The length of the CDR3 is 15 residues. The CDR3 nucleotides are TGTGCCAGCAGCCTGTCATACACCTCTGGAAACACCATATATTTT. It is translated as CASSLSYTSGNTIYF.

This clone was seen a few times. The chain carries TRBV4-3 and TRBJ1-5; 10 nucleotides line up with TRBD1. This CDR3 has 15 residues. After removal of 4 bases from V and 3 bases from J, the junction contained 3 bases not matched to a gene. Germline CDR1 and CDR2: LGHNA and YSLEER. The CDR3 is CASSRGTGDNQPQHF. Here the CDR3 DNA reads TGCGCCAGCAGCCGAGGGACAGGGGACAATCAGCCCCAGCATTTT.

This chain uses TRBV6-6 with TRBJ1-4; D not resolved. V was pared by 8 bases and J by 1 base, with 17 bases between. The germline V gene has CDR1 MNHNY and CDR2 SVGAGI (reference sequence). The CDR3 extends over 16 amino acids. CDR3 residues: CASREFSLGTNEKLFF. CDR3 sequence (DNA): TGTGCCAGCCGGGAGTTTAGCCTGGGAACTAATGAAAAACTGTTTTTT.

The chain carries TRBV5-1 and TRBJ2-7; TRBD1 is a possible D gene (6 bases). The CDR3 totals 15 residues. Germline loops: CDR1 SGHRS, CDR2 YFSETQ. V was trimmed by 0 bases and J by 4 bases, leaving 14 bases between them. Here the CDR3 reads CASSLAGDRLYEQYF. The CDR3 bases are TGCGCCAGCAGCTTGGCCGGTGACAGGCTGTACGAGCAGTACTTC.

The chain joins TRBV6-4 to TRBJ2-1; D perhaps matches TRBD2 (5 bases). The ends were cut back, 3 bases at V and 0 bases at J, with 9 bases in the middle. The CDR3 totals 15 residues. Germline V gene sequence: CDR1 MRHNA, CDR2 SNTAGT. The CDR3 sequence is CASSEGAPSYNEQFF. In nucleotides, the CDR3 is TGTGCCAGCAGTGAGGGAGCGCCCTCCTACAATGAGCAGTTCTTC.

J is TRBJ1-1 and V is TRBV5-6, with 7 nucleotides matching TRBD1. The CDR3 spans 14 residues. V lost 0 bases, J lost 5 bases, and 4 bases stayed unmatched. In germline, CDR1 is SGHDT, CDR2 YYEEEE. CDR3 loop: CASSLGRGRTEAFF. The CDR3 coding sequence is TGTGCCAGCAGCTTGGGCAGGGGGAGGACTGAAGCTTTCTTT.

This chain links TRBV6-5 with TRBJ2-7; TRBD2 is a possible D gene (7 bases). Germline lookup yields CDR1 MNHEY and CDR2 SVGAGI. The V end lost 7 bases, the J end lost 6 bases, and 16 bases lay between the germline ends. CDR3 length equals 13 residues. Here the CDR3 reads CASKGEGLSEQYF. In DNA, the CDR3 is TGTGCCAGCAAGGGGGAGGGGCTGAGCGAGCAGTACTTC.